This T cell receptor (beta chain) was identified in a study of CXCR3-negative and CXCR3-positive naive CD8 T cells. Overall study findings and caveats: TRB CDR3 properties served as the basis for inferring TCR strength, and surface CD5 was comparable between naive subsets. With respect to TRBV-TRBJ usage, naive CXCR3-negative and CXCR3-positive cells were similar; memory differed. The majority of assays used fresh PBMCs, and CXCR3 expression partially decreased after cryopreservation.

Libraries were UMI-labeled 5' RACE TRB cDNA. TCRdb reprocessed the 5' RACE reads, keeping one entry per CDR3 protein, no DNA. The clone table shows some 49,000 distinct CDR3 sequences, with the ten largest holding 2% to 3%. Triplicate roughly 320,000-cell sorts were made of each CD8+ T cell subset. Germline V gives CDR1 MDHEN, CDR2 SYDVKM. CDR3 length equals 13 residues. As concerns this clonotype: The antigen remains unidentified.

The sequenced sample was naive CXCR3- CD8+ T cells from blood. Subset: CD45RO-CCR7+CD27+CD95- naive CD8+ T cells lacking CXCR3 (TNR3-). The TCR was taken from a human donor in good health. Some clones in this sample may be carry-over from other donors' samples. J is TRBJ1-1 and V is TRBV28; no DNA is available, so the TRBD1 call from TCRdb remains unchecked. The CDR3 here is CASWDNMNTEAFF. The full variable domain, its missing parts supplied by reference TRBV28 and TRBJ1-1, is DVKVTQSSRYLVKRTGEKVFLECVQDMDHENMFWYRQDPGLGLRLIYFSYDVKMKEKGDIPEGYSVSREKKERFSLILESASTNQTSMYLCASWDNMNTEAFFGQGTRLTVV.